The 27 T cell receptor beta chains listed next were all sequenced from one sample in a study of blood T cell repertoires in COVID-19. This table comes from immunoSEQ multiplex PCR, and its TCRdb copy is limited to in-frame clones, with some not included. The sample holds under 150,000 clones, approximately 82% seen once. Input material: peripheral blood. The receptors were sampled from a man in his 70s with active or convalescent COVID-19.

The chain couples TRBV12-3 or TRBV12-4 to TRBJ1-1; 7 nucleotides align to TRBD1. The V and J ends lost 3 bases and 10 bases, in that order; junction bases with no gene match: 5. This CDR3 comprises 12 residues. CDR3 bases: TGTGCCAGCAGTTTTAGGGACAGCTTAGCTTTCTTT. This gives the protein CASSFRDSLAFF.

This chain uses TRBV2 with TRBJ1-1; D gene unclear. This CDR3 has 11 amino acids. V was trimmed by 8 bases and J by 1 base, leaving 5 bases between them. From germline, CDR1 is SNHLY and CDR2 FYNNEI. The DNA for the CDR3 is TGTGCCAGCTCTCGGAACACTGAAGCTTTCTTT. Protein sequence: CASSRNTEAFF.

Details on this clone: Additional DNA sequences in this sample encode the identical CDR3. V and J are TRBV9 and TRBJ1-3; TRBD1 agrees at 7 bases. Per germline, CDR1 SGDLS and CDR2 YYNGEE. The J segment lost 1 base and the V segment lost 4 bases, leaving 8 bases of the junction unmatched. This CDR3 has 16 residues. The CDR3 DNA follows: TGTGCCAGCAGCACACGACAGGGTGGTTCTGGAAACACCATATATTTT. Protein sequence: CASSTRQGGSGNTIYF.

The V and J genes are TRBV11-3 and TRBJ2-3; 10 bases match TRBD1. J gave up 3 bases and V 7 bases, and 10 bases lay outside the gene matches. Germline CDR1 reads SGHNT; CDR2 reads YENEEA. This CDR3 comprises 16 residues. The CDR3 reads CASTPGQGVFTDTQYF. In nucleotides, the CDR3 is TGTGCCAGCACCCCCGGACAGGGGGTTTTTACAGATACGCAGTATTTT.

The chain recombines TRBV3-1 (or the pseudogene TRBV3-2) with TRBJ1-2, with D maybe TRBD1 (5 bases). Trimming left V 1 base short and J 4 bases short, with 16 bases between. Germline loops: CDR1 LGHDT, CDR2 YNNKEL (reference sequence). This CDR3 has 16 residues. CDR3 loop: CASSQGLQGSIYGYTF. In nucleotides, the CDR3 is TGTGCCAGCAGCCAAGGGCTCCAGGGTTCGATCTATGGCTACACCTTC.

This chain uses TRBV7-8 with TRBJ2-7, with a tentative D call TRBD2 (6 bases). CDR1 is SGHVS, CDR2 FQNEAQ, per germline. The CDR3 length is 15 residues. Trimming took 5 bases from V and 3 from J, leaving 17 bases between them. The CDR3 nucleotides are TGTGCCAGCAGCGTTAGCGGTAGCGGTCTCTACGAGCAGTACTTC. Protein sequence: CASSVSGSGLYEQYF.

This clone appeared once. The genes are TRBV6-5 and TRBJ1-1; 7 bases fit TRBD1. The CDR3 contains 13 residues. Trimming cost V 5 bases and J 5 bases; bases outside gene matches: 5. Germline V CDR1 and CDR2: MNHEY, SVGAGI. CDR3 DNA: TGTGCCAGCAGTCCCCGACAGGGAACTGAAGCTTTCTTT. Protein product: CASSPRQGTEAFF.

The chain links TRBV5-1 to TRBJ1-4, with 10 bases that match TRBD1. The CDR3 is 15 amino acids. Per germline, CDR1 SGHRS and CDR2 YFSETQ. Trimming at V came to 0 bases and at J to 9 bases, leaving 5 bases not matched to a gene. This CDR3 reads CASSLGTGGQKKLFF. CDR3 in DNA: TGCGCCAGCAGCTTGGGGACAGGGGGACAGAAAAAACTGTTTTTT.

This sequence joins TRBV5-5 and TRBJ2-1; D not resolved. The CDR3 is 15 residues long. Trimming left V 4 bases short and J 4 bases short, with 15 bases between. CDR1 and CDR2 from the germline V gene are SGHKS and YYEKEE (reference sequence). The CDR3 protein is CASSPIASTYNEQFF. As DNA, the CDR3 is TGTGCCAGCAGCCCAATCGCATCAACTTACAATGAGCAGTTCTTC.

The CDR3 DNA follows: TGTGCCAGCAGCCAAGGGAACAGGGAGGGCTACACCTTC. It encodes CASSQGNREGYTF. The chain links TRBV3-1 (or the pseudogene TRBV3-2) to TRBJ1-2; tentative D call: TRBD1 (6 bases). CDR3 size: 13 residues. The germline V and J ends were trimmed by 1 base and 8 bases, with 11 bases remaining between them. CDR1 is LGHDT, CDR2 YNNKEL, per germline (reference sequence).

V gene TRBV7-2 combines with J gene TRBJ2-3; the match to TRBD1 covers 7 bases. V lost 1 base, J lost 9 bases, and 10 bases stayed unmatched. Germline loops: CDR1 SGHTA, CDR2 FQGNSA. This CDR3 is built from 15 residues. In nucleotides, the CDR3 is TGTGCCAGCAGCTTAGACCCTCAAGGGGGCGCCACGCAGTATTTT. Its translation: CASSLDPQGGATQYF.

J is TRBJ1-5 and V is TRBV7-9, with 9 bases identical to TRBD1. From germline, CDR1 is SEHNR and CDR2 FQNEAQ (reference sequence). The J segment lost 2 bases and the V segment lost 5 bases, leaving 4 bases of the junction unmatched. This CDR3 is built from 15 residues. The CDR3 region has the DNA TGTGCCAGCAGCCCACAGGGGGCCGGCAATCAGCCCCAGCATTTT. Translating it yields CASSPQGAGNQPQHF.

The genes are TRBV2 and TRBJ1-1, with TRBD1 matching 8 bases. The germline CDR1 and CDR2 sequences are SNHLY and FYNNEI. V dropped 1 base and J dropped 11; count of bases not matched to a gene: 12. This CDR3 is built from 15 residues. The CDR3 reads CASSEDGQGPRSAFF. The CDR3 bases are TGTGCCAGCAGTGAAGATGGACAGGGCCCCCGATCGGCTTTCTTT.

The chain has TRBV10-2 and TRBJ2-7, with no clear D. The CDR3 contains 14 residues. Germline lookup yields CDR1 WSHSY and CDR2 SAAADI. V gave up 7 bases and J gave up 6 bases, with 19 bases separating them. CDR3 loop: CASTSSPGSFEQYF. The CDR3 nucleotides are TGCGCCAGCACCTCAAGTCCGGGTAGCTTCGAGCAGTACTTC.

V and J are TRBV12-5 and TRBJ2-7; D not certain. There are 14 residues in the CDR3. V gave up 4 bases and J gave up 2 bases, with 12 bases separating them. Germline V CDR1 and CDR2: LGHNT, FRNRAP. The CDR3 reads CASGSPLTPYEQYF. Written as DNA, the CDR3 is TGTGCTAGTGGTTCCCCCCTAACCCCCTACGAGCAGTACTTC.

The chain recombines TRBV30 with TRBJ2-5, with 9 bases lining up with TRBD2. V shed 5 bases, J shed 5 bases, and the junction held 9 bases outside the gene matches. In germline, CDR1 is GTSNPN, CDR2 SVGIG (reference sequence). This CDR3 comprises 14 residues. The CDR3 region has the DNA TGTGCCTGGGGCATAGCGGGGGCCAGGGAGACCCAGTACTTC. Translating gives CAWGIAGARETQYF.

The rearrangement joins TRBV7-2 to TRBJ2-1, with a tentative D call TRBD2 (5 bases). Germline assignment: CDR1 SGHTA and CDR2 FQGNSA. This CDR3 is 14 amino acids long. V lost 7 bases to trimming and J lost 9 bases, with 19 bases between them. The CDR3 loop is CASTSRVVRGEQFF. Here the CDR3 DNA reads TGTGCCAGCACCTCCCGGGTCGTCCGGGGTGAGCAGTTCTTC.

This clone appeared once. The chain employs TRBV11-3 and TRBJ2-2, with 7 bases fitting TRBD2. From germline, CDR1 is SGHNT and CDR2 YENEEA. The trim removed 1 base at V and 3 bases at J, leaving 14 bases unmatched. There are 19 residues in the CDR3. CDR3 sequence (DNA): TGTGCCAGCAGCTTAGGAAACCTACTAGCGCCCCGAGACACCGGGGAGCTGTTTTTT. Translation: CASSLGNLLAPRDTGELFF.

This chain joins TRBV7-2 and TRBJ2-7; 8 bases align to TRBD2. The germline V gene encodes CDR1 SGHTA and CDR2 FQGNSA. The CDR3 covers 14 residues. Trimming took 5 bases from V and 0 from J; bases not matched to a gene: 3. CDR3 amino acids: CASSPSGGSYEQYF. The CDR3 bases are TGTGCCAGCAGCCCGAGCGGGGGCTCCTACGAGCAGTACTTC.

V and J are TRBV20-1 and TRBJ1-1; no clear D. V dropped 3 bases and J dropped 4 bases, with 12 bases sitting between them. Germline V gives CDR1 DFQATT, CDR2 SNEGSKA (reference sequence). The CDR3 is made up of 13 amino acids. The CDR3 here is CSASKQVRTEAFF. CDR3 in DNA: TGCAGTGCTAGTAAGCAGGTCCGCACTGAAGCTTTCTTT.

There are a few counts of this clone. V usage is TRBV10-3 and J usage is TRBJ1-5; D is ambiguous. V was shortened by 6 bases and J by 2 bases, with 8 bases between the two germline ends. This CDR3 has 13 amino acids. Germline V gene sequence: CDR1 ENHRY, CDR2 SYGVKD. The DNA for the CDR3 is TGTGCCATCAGAGCCGAGGGCAATCAGCCCCAGCATTTT. As protein: CAIRAEGNQPQHF.

The chain has TRBV9 and TRBJ1-4; 8 bases map to TRBD1. The CDR3 extends over 13 amino acids. Germline V gene lookup returns CDR1 SGDLS and CDR2 YYNGEE. V shed 3 bases and J 5 bases; nucleotides not matched to a gene: 0. CDR3 loop: CASSGDRNEKLFF. DNA for the CDR3: TGTGCCAGCAGCGGGGACAGGAATGAAAAACTGTTTTTT.

This clone appeared once. The chain links TRBV18 to TRBJ2-7; weak D call: TRBD2 (7 bases). This CDR3 is 14 amino acids long. The germline CDR1 and CDR2 sequences are KGHSH and LQKENI. The V end lost 6 bases, the J end lost 6 bases, and 18 bases lay between the germline ends. In nucleotides, the CDR3 is TGTGCCAGCTCCCCCCGGGGAGGGGGTGGCGAGCAGTACTTC. Protein sequence: CASSPRGGGGEQYF.

The chain links TRBV4-1 to TRBJ1-5, with 8 bases aligning to TRBD1. The germline CDR1 and CDR2 sequences are MGHRA and YSYEKL. The CDR3 spans 18 residues. The J segment lost 2 bases and the V segment lost 3 bases, leaving 12 bases of the junction unmatched. The CDR3 loop is CASSHIVTGVRRNQPQHF. The CDR3 bases are TGCGCCAGCAGCCATATAGTGACAGGGGTCAGGCGCAATCAGCCCCAGCATTTT.

The chain has TRBV12-3 or TRBV12-4 and TRBJ1-1, with D possibly TRBD1 on 5 matching bases. Trimming cost V 8 bases and J 3 bases, with 13 bases left between them. The CDR3 runs 13 residues. Written as DNA, the CDR3 is TGTGCCAGCTCTTTAGGGGCGTACACTGAAGCTTTCTTT. It encodes CASSLGAYTEAFF.

This sequence joins TRBV3-1 (or the pseudogene TRBV3-2) and TRBJ2-3; 12 bases map to TRBD2. Unmatched junction bases numbered 6, after V lost 1 base and J lost 10 bases. This CDR3 comprises 15 residues. CDR1 and CDR2 from the germline V gene are LGHDT and YNNKEL (reference sequence). DNA for the CDR3: TGTGCCAGCAGCCAAGGACTAGCGGGGGTTTCGTCGCAGTATTTT. Its protein product is CASSQGLAGVSSQYF.

V and J are TRBV6-5 and TRBJ1-1; 9 bases agree with TRBD1. The CDR3 runs 13 residues. V gave up 7 bases and J gave up 5 bases; unmatched junction bases: 5. Germline-derived CDR1 and CDR2 are MNHEY and SVGAGI. The CDR3 DNA is TGTGCCAGCACCCGGGGACAGGGTACTGAAGCTTTCTTT. The encoded protein is CASTRGQGTEAFF.